Presented here are 12 T cell receptor beta chains from one specimen sequenced in a study of blood T cell repertoires in COVID-19. The data were produced by immunoSEQ multiplex PCR, yet TCRdb's version contains in-frame clones alone and is incomplete. The sample yields fewer than 500,000 clones, roughly 87% seen once. The sequenced material came from PBMCs or T cells enriched from blood (not recorded which). Receptors originate from a woman aged 18-29 years who had recovered from COVID-19.

The CDR3 nucleotides are TGTGCCAGCAGCCCCCCACCCCGGGGGACTGAAGCTTTCTTT. Residues: CASSPPPRGTEAFF. The V call is TRBV9, the J call TRBJ1-1; the D gene is possibly TRBD1 (5 bases). The germline V gene has CDR1 SGDLS and CDR2 YYNGEE. The CDR3 is 14 residues long. Trimming removed 4 bases at V and 5 bases at J, with 15 bases between. Combining the CDR3 with reference TRBV9 and TRBJ1-1 gives the whole variable domain DSGVTQTPKHLITATGQRVTLRCSPRSGDLSVYWYQQSLDQGLQFLIQYYNGEERAKGNILERFSAQQFPDLHSELNLSSLELGDSALYFCASSPPPRGTEAFFGQGTRLTVV.

V usage is TRBV10-3 and J usage is TRBJ2-3; TRBD2 agrees at 12 bases. The germline gives CDR1 ENHRY, CDR2 SYGVKD. CDR3 size: 15 residues. Losses at the gene ends were 5 bases for V and 8 bases for J; bases not matched to a gene: 8. The DNA of the CDR3 is TGTGCCATCAGTACTACTAGCGGGGGGCCTACTACGCAGTATTTT. Protein: CAISTTSGGPTTQYF.

The genes are TRBV5-4 and TRBJ1-5; maybe TRBD1 (5 bases). The CDR3 runs 16 residues. CDR1 and CDR2 (germline): SGHNT, YYREEE (reference sequence). V lost 0 bases and J 0 bases, leaving 10 bases between the germline ends. The CDR3 bases are TGTGCCAGCAGCTTGGGCCAGGGTCCTAGCAATCAGCCCCAGCATTTT. It translates to CASSLGQGPSNQPQHF.

This chain connects TRBV5-4 to TRBJ2-1; TRBD2 is a possible D gene (6 bases). V lost 3 bases and J 2 bases, leaving 18 bases between the germline ends. Germline assignment: CDR1 SGHNT and CDR2 YYREEE (reference sequence). The CDR3 runs to 17 residues. The CDR3 DNA follows: TGTGCCAGCAGCTCCGGAGGGGCGGCAGACCCCTACAATGAGCAGTTCTTC. Its protein product is CASSSGGAADPYNEQFF. The entire variable domain, with the rest obtained from reference TRBV5-4 and TRBJ2-1, is as follows: ETGVTQSPTHLIKTRGQQVTLRCSSQSGHNTVSWYQQALGQGPQFIFQYYREEENGRGNFPPRFSGLQFPNYSSELNVNALELDDSALYLCASSSGGAADPYNEQFFGPGTRLTVL.

The chain combines TRBV7-8 with TRBJ2-5; the match to TRBD2 covers 11 bases. Trimming cost V 1 base and J 4 bases; bases outside gene matches: 8. CDR3 size: 17 residues. The germline V gene encodes CDR1 SGHVS and CDR2 FQNEAQ. The chain's CDR3 is CASSLVSGGEKGETQYF. CDR3 nucleotides: TGTGCCAGCAGCTTAGTTAGCGGGGGGGAGAAAGGAGAGACCCAGTACTTC.

V is TRBV5-1 and J is TRBJ2-3; D unclear. This CDR3 spans 11 amino acids. The V gene lost 5 bases and the J gene lost 2 bases, with 3 bases spanning the gap. CDR1 SGHRS and CDR2 YFSETQ come from the germline V gene. CDR3 in amino acids: CASRATDTQYF. CDR3 nucleotides: TGCGCCAGCAGGGCCACAGATACGCAGTATTTT.

This clone appeared a single time. The rearrangement joins TRBV6-5 to TRBJ2-3, with 8 bases lining up with TRBD2. There are 15 residues in the CDR3. The germline V gene has CDR1 MNHEY and CDR2 SVGAGI. The V segment lost 2 bases and the J segment 3 bases; nucleotides outside the gene matches: 4. CDR3 in DNA: TGTGCCAGCAGTTACGGGGCGGGGGGAACAGATACGCAGTATTTT. Translated: CASSYGAGGTDTQYF.

There are a few counts of this clone. V and J are TRBV6-5 and TRBJ1-1, with a tentative D call TRBD1 (6 bases). The CDR3 consists of 15 residues. Trimming shortened V by 0 bases and J by 5 bases, and 13 bases separated the two germline ends. CDR1 is MNHEY and CDR2 is SVGAGI in the germline V gene. Here the CDR3 DNA reads TGTGCCAGCAGTTACTCGCGGGGGGCGCGTACTGAAGCTTTCTTT. Translated: CASSYSRGARTEAFF.

The DNA of the CDR3 is TGTGCCAGTAGTGGACAAATAACGACAGGGAACACCGGGGAGCTGTTTTTT. Its translation is CASSGQITTGNTGELFF. V usage is TRBV19 and J usage is TRBJ2-2; a weak D match, TRBD1 (6 bases). The germline CDR1 and CDR2 sequences are LNHDA and SQIVND (reference sequence). V shed 5 bases and J shed 1 base, with 17 bases lying between them. This CDR3 contains 17 residues.

J is TRBJ2-7 and V is TRBV4-2, with D tentatively TRBD2 (5 bases). V was cut by 0 bases and J by 0 bases, with 9 bases left in between. The CDR3 sequence is 15 residues long. Germline lookup yields CDR1 LGHNA and CDR2 YNFKEQ. The CDR3 protein is CASSQDPAASYEQYF. The CDR3 nucleotides are TGTGCCAGCAGCCAAGATCCAGCGGCCTCCTACGAGCAGTACTTC.

This chain links TRBV5-1 with TRBJ2-5, with TRBD2 matching 7 bases. V shed 3 bases and J 5 bases; nucleotides not matched to a gene: 13. Per the germline V gene, CDR1 is SGHRS and CDR2 is YFSETQ. The CDR3 sequence is 16 residues long. DNA for the CDR3: TGCGCCAGCAGCTCGGGGGGTTTCGCCGGTGGCGAGACCCAGTACTTC. Its protein is CASSSGGFAGGETQYF.

V and J are TRBV25-1 and TRBJ1-5; 8 bases map to TRBD1. Germline V lookup: CDR1 MGHDK, CDR2 SYGVNS. The V and J ends lost 7 bases and 4 bases, in that order; junction bases with no gene match: 3. This CDR3 is 13 amino acids long. In nucleotides, the CDR3 is TGTGCCAGCAAGGGACAGGAGAATCAGCCCCAGCATTTT. Its protein is CASKGQENQPQHF.